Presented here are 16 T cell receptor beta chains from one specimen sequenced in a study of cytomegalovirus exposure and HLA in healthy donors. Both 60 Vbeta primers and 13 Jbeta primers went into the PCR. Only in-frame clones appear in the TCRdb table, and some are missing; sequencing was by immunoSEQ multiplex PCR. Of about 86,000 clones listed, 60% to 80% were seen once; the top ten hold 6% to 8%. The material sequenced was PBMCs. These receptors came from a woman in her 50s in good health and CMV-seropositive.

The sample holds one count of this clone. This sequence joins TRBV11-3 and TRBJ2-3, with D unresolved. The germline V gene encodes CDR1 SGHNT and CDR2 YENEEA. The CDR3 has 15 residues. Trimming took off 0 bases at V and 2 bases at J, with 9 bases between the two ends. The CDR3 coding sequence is TGTGCCAGCAGCTTAGATCACAGAGACACAGATACGCAGTATTTT. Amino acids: CASSLDHRDTDTQYF.

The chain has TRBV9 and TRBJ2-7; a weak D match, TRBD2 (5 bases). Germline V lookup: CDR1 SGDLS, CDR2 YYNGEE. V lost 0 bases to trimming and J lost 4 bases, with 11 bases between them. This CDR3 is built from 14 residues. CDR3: CASSVGSGGYEQYF. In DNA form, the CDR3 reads TGTGCCAGCAGCGTAGGGTCGGGCGGGTACGAGCAGTACTTC.

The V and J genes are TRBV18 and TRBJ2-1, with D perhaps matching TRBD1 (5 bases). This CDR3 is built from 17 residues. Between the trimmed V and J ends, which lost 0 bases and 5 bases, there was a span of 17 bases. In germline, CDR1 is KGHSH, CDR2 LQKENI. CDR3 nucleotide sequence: TGTGCCAGCTCACCACCCCCAGGGTCGTTAGGACACAATGAGCAGTTCTTC. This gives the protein CASSPPPGSLGHNEQFF.

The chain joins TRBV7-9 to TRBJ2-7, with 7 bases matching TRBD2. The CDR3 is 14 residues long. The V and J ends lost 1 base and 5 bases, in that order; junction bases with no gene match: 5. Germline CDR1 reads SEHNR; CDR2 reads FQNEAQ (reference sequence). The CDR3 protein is CASSLEAGVNEQYF. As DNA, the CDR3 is TGTGCCAGCAGCTTAGAGGCGGGAGTAAACGAGCAGTACTTC.

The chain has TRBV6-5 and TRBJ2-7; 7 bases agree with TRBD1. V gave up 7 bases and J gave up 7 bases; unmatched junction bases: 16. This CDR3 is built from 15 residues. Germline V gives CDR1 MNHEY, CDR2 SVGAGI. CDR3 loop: CASKVQGGASGEQYF. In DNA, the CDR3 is TGTGCCAGCAAAGTACAAGGGGGCGCGTCGGGAGAGCAGTACTTC.

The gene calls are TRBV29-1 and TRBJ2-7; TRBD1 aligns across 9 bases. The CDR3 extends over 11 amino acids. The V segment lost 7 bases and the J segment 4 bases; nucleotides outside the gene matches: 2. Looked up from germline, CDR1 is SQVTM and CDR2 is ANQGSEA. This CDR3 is CSATGGYEQYF. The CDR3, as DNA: TGCAGCGCGACAGGGGGTTACGAGCAGTACTTC.

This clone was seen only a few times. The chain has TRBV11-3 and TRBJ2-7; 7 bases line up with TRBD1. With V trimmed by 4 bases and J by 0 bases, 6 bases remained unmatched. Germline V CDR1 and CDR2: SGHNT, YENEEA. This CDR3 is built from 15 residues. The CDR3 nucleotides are TGTGCCAGCAGCTCTGGACAGGAGGTCTCCTACGAGCAGTACTTC. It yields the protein CASSSGQEVSYEQYF.

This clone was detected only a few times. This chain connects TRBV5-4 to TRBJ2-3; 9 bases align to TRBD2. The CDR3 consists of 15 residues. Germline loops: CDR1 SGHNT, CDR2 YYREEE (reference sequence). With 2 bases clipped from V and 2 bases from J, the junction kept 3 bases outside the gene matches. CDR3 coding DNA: TGTGCCAGCAGCTTAAGACTAGCGGTCACAGATACGCAGTATTTT. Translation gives CASSLRLAVTDTQYF.

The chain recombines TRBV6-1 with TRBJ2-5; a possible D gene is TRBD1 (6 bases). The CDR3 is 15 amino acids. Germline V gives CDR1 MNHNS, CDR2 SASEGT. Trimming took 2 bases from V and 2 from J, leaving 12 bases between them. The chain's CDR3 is CASSEWAGAQETQYF. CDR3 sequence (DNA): TGTGCCAGCAGTGAATGGGCAGGGGCTCAAGAGACCCAGTACTTC.

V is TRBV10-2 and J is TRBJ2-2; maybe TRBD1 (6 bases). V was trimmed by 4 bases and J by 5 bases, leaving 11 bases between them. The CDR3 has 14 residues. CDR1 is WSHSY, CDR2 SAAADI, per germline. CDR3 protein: CASSVLQGTGELFF. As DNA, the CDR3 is TGCGCCAGCAGTGTACTACAGGGAACCGGGGAGCTGTTTTTT.

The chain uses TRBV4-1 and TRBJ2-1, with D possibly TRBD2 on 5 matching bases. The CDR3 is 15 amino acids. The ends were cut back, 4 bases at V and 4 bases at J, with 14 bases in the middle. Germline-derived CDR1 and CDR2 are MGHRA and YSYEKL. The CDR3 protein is CASSLPRTSYNEQFF. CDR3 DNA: TGCGCCAGCAGCCTGCCCCGGACTTCTTACAATGAGCAGTTCTTC.

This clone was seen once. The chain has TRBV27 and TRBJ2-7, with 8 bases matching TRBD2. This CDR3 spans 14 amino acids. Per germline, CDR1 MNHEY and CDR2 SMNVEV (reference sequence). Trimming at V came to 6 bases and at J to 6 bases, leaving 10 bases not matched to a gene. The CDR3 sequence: CASSPGLVQAEQYF. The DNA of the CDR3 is TGTGCCAGCAGCCCGGGACTAGTGCAGGCCGAGCAGTACTTC.

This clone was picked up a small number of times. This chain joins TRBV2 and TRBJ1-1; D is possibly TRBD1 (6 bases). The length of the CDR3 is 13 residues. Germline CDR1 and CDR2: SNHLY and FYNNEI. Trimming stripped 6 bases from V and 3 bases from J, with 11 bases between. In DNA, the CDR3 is TGTGCCAGCAGCAGGGGTCGGGACACTGAAGCTTTCTTT. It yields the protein CASSRGRDTEAFF. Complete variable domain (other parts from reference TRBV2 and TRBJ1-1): EPEVTQTPSHQVTQMGQEVILRCVPISNHLYFYWYRQILGQKVEFLVSFYNNEISEKSEIFDDQFSVERPDGSNFTLKIRSTKLEDSAMYFCASSRGRDTEAFFGQGTRLTVV.

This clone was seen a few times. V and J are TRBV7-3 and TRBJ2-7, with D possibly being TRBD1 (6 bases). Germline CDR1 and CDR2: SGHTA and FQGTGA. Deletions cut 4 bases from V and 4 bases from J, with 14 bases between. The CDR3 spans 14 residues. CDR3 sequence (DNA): TGTGCCAGCAGCTCCGGGTCCAGGGGTTACGAGCAGTACTTC. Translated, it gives CASSSGSRGYEQYF.

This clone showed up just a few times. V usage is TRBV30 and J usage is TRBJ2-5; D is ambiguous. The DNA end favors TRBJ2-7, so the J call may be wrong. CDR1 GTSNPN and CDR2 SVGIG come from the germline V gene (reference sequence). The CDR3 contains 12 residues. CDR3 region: CAWSKDGSEQYF. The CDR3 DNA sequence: TGTGCCTGGAGTAAGGACGGTAGCGAGCAGTACTTC.

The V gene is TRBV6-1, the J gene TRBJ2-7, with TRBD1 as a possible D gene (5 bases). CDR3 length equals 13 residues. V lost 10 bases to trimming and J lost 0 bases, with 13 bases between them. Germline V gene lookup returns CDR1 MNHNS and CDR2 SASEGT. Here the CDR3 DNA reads TGTGCCATCGCCAAGGGGCACTCCTACGAGCAGTACTTC. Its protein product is CAIAKGHSYEQYF.